This T cell receptor (beta chain) was identified during a study of early T cells in non-severe SARS-CoV-2 infection. Across the whole study: Bulk RNA taken from unsorted whole blood was sequenced, leaving chains unpaired.

Individually, cDNA molecules had unique molecular identifiers attached to them. One entry per CDR3 protein, called by TCRdb with MiXCR from the 5' RACE reads. The sample has some 67,000 distinct CDR3 sequences, roughly an eighth seen once. General study findings and limits: VDJdb matching skewed toward anti-spike CD8 responses, missing private and CD4 specificities.

There are many counts of this clonotype. Its target is unknown. The sample taken for sequencing was whole blood. This TCR was recovered from an adult who was a healthcare worker with PCR-confirmed SARS-CoV-2 infection or an uninfected control (not recorded which).

CDR3 residues: CASSPPGLYGYTF. The CDR3 DNA reads TGTGCCAGCAGCCCCCCCGGACTCTATGGCTACACCTTC. The chain uses TRBV7-9 and TRBJ1-2; no firm D call. V was pared by 5 bases and J by 4 bases, with 11 bases between. The germline V gene encodes CDR1 SEHNR and CDR2 FQNEAQ (reference sequence). The CDR3 is made up of 13 amino acids.